This T cell receptor beta chain originates from a study of PD-L1 blockade in urothelial cancer. Method: immunoSEQ multiplex PCR; TCRdb's copy keeps in-frame clones and lacks some. The data hold tens of thousands of clones, with more than 65% observed a single time. The V and J ends lost 4 bases and 5 bases respectively, with 11 bases between them. Germline-derived CDR1 and CDR2 are SQVTM and ANQGSEA. This CDR3 spans 12 amino acids. The material sequenced was PBMCs, taken around atezolizumab (anti-PD-L1) treatment. The chain employs TRBV29-1 and TRBJ1-1, with D possibly matching TRBD1 (5 bases). The source of this sequence is a man between 65 and 85 years old with urothelial cancer. The CDR3 region is CSVAQGGTEAFF. The CDR3 DNA is TGCAGCGTTGCTCAGGGCGGTACTGAAGCTTTCTTT.